The source of this T cell receptor (beta chain) is a study of OX40 agonist ivuxolimab in advanced cancers. The overall study: In this cohort, patients received ivuxolimab, an agonistic anti-OX40 (CD134) antibody. General study results and limits: CD4+ T cells averaged fewer expanded clones than CD8+ T cells.

A note on this clone: What it binds is not known.

The sampling schedule covered blood at baseline, cycle 4 day 1, and cycle 7 day 1. Assay: immunoSEQ multiplex PCR; the TCRdb copy retains only in-frame clones and omits some. Counted here are 15,000 to 20,000 clones, 85% to 95% occurring once; the ten biggest clones make up roughly 7.2%. This TCR was sampled from an adult with an advanced solid tumor such as melanoma, head and neck, liver or kidney cancer. Sequencing used CD4+ or CD8+ T cells sorted from blood, obtained in a trial of the OX40 agonist ivuxolimab.

Written as DNA, the CDR3 is TGTGCCAGCAGCTTCCAGGGGGCTCCAGAGACCCAGTACTTC. Translation gives CASSFQGAPETQYF. The chain links TRBV7-9 to TRBJ2-5; 8 positions match TRBD1. With 3 bases clipped from V and 4 bases from J, the junction kept 4 bases outside the gene matches. CDR3 length equals 14 residues. Germline V gene data show CDR1 as SEHNR and CDR2 as FQNEAQ (reference sequence).